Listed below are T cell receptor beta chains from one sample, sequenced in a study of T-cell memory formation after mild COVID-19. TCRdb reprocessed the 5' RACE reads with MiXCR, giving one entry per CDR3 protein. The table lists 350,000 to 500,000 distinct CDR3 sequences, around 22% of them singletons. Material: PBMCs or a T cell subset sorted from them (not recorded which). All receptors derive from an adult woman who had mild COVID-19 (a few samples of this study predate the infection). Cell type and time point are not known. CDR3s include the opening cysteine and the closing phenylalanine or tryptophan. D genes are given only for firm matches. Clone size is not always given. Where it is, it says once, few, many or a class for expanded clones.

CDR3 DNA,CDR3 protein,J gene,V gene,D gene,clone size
TGTGCCAGCAGCCCGGACTCCCTCGTTTACAATGAGCAGTTCTTC,CASSPDSLVYNEQFF,TRBJ2-1,TRBV7-2,-,few
TGTGCCAGCAATACAAGAGGGCCGTCGGGCGACGAGCAGTACTTC,CASNTRGPSGDEQYF,TRBJ2-7,TRBV7-2,-,few
TGCAGCGTTGCCCCATGGGAGAAAGCAGGAGACTACAATGAGCAGTTCTTC,CSVAPWEKAGDYNEQFF,TRBJ2-1,TRBV29-1,-,-
TGCAGTGCTAGCAGGGGCGGGAGAGGAAACGGGGAGCTGTTTTTT,CSASRGGRGNGELFF,TRBJ2-2,TRBV20-1,-,-
TGTGCCAACTCCGGGACGGGTGGCACAGATACGCAGTATTTT,CANSGTGGTDTQYF,TRBJ2-3,TRBV10-3,-,-
TGCGCCAGCAGCTTGGCCCAGACCAACACTGAAGCTTTCTTT,CASSLAQTNTEAFF,TRBJ1-1,TRBV5-1,-,few
TGTGCCACCAGCAGAGAATCCCCGGCCCAAGAGACCCAGTACTTC,CATSRESPAQETQYF,TRBJ2-5,TRBV15,-,-
TGTGCCAGCGGGCCTAGCGGATTCCAAGAGACCCAGTACTTC,CASGPSGFQETQYF,TRBJ2-5,TRBV7-6,TRBD2,-
TGTGCCATCAGTGAGTCTGAGGACAGGGGCTACGAGCAGTACTTC,CAISESEDRGYEQYF,TRBJ2-7,TRBV10-3,TRBD1,few
TGCGCCAGCAGCTTATCCGGGACAAGGGGCTACACCTTC,CASSLSGTRGYTF,TRBJ1-2,TRBV5-1,-,-
TGTGCCAGCGAACTAGCGGGAGGCCGTAAGAGCTCCTACAATGAGCAGTTCTTC,CASELAGGRKSSYNEQFF,TRBJ2-1,TRBV10-3,TRBD2,few
TGTGCCACCAGTGATCAAGCGGTTACCTACAATGAGCAGTTCTTC,CATSDQAVTYNEQFF,TRBJ2-1,TRBV24-1,-,few
TGTGCCAGCAGCCCCCCAAGACTAGCGGGAGGTCAAGAGCAGTACTTC,CASSPPRLAGGQEQYF,TRBJ2-7,TRBV7-9,TRBD2,-
TGTGCCAGCAGCTCAGGGCCTTCGAGTGGCTACACCTTC,CASSSGPSSGYTF,TRBJ1-2,TRBV27,-,once
TGTGCCACCACCGGACAGGGCAGGGGCGAGCAGTACTTC,CATTGQGRGEQYF,TRBJ2-7,TRBV24-1,TRBD1,-
TGTGCCAGCAGCCAAGATAAAAGGCGGGATGAGCAGTTCTTC,CASSQDKRRDEQFF,TRBJ2-1,TRBV4-2,-,-
TGCAGCATTGAACCCACTAGCGGTAACACAGATACGCAGTATTTT,CSIEPTSGNTDTQYF,TRBJ2-3,TRBV29-1,TRBD2,-
TGTGCCAGCAGTTTGCCGCGGAGGAGGATGGCCAAAAACATTCAGTACTTC,CASSLPRRRMAKNIQYF,TRBJ2-4,TRBV27,-,few
TGTGCCAGCAGCTCATCCGGGCACTATGGCTACACCTTC,CASSSSGHYGYTF,TRBJ1-2,TRBV5-6,-,few
TGTGCCAGCAGTTTCTCAGCGGGGGGGTACAATGAGCAGTTCTTC,CASSFSAGGYNEQFF,TRBJ2-1,TRBV12-3/TRBV12-4,TRBD2,many
TGTGCCAGCAGACTAGCGGGGGGGCCACATGAGCAGTTCTTC,CASRLAGGPHEQFF,TRBJ2-1,TRBV2,TRBD2,-
TGCAGCGTCGGATTTTCAGGGGGCCGCCGGTACCAAGAGACCCAGTACTTC,CSVGFSGGRRYQETQYF,TRBJ2-5,TRBV29-1,TRBD1,-